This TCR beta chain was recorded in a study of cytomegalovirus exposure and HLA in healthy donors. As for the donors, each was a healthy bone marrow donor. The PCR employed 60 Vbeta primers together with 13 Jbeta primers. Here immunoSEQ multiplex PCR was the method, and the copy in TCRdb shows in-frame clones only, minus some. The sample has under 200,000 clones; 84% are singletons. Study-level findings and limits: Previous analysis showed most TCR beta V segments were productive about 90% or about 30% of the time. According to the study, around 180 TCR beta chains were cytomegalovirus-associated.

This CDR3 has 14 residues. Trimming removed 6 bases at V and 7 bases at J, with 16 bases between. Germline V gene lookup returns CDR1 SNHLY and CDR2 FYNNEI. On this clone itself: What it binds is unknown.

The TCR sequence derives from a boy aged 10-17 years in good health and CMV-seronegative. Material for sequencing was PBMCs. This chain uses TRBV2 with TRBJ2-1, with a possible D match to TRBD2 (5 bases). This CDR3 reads CASRERAVLNEQFF. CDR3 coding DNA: TGTGCCAGCAGGGAGAGGGCAGTCCTGAATGAGCAGTTCTTC.